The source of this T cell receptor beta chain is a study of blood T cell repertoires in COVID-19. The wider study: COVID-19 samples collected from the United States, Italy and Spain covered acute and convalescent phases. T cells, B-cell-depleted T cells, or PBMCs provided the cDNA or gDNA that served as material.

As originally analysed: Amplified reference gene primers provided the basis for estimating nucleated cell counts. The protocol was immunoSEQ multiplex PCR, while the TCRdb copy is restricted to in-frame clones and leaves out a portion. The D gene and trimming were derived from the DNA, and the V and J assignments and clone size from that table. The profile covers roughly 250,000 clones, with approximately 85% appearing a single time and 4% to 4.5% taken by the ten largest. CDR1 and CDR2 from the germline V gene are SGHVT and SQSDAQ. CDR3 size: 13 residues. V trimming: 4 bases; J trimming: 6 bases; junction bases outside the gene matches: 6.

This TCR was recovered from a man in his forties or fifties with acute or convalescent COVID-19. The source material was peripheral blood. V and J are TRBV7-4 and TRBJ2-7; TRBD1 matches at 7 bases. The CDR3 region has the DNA TGTGCCAGCAGCTATATTAACAGGGGCGAGCAGTACTTC. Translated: CASSYINRGEQYF. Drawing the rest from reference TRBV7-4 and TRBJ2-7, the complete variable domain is GAGVSQSPRYKVAKRGRDVALRCDSISGHVTLYWYRQTLGQGSEVLTYSQSDAQRDKSGRPSGRFSAERPERSVSTLKIQRTEQGDSAVYLCASSYINRGEQYFGPGTRLTVT.